The source of this TCR beta chain is a study of blood T cell repertoires in COVID-19. Across the whole study: Some COVID-19 samples were acute and others convalescent; all came from the United States, Italy and Spain.

The data were produced by immunoSEQ multiplex PCR, yet TCRdb's version contains in-frame clones alone and is incomplete. The sample has some 240,000 clones; approximately 92% are singletons. Input material: peripheral blood. The receptor was isolated from a woman in her forties who had recovered from COVID-19.

In DNA form, the CDR3 reads TGTGCCAGCAGACAGGGGGCCAACTATGGCTACACCTTC. Encoded protein: CASRQGANYGYTF. The chain joins TRBV28 to TRBJ1-2, with 9 bases matching TRBD1. The CDR3 is 13 amino acids. Germline values: CDR1 MDHEN, CDR2 SYDVKM. Trimming cost V 6 bases and J 2 bases; bases outside gene matches: 1.